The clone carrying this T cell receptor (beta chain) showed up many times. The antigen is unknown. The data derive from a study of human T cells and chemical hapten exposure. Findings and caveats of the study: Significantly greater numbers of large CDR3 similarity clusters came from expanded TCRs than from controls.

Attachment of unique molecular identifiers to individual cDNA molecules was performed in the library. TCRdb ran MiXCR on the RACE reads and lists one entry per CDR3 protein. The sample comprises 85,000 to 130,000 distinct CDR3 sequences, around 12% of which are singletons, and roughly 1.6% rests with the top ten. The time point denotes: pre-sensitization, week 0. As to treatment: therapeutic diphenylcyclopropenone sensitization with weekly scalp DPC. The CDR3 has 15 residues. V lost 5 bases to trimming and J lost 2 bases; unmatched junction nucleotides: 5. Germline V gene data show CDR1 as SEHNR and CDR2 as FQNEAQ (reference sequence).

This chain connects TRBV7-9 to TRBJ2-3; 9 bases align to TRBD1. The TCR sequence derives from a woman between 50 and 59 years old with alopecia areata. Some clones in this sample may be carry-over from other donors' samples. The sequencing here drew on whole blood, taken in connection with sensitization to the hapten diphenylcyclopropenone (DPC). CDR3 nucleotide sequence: TGTGCCAGCAGCGAAGGGACAGGGATCACAGATACGCAGTATTTT. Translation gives CASSEGTGITDTQYF.